Each of the 12 T cell receptor beta chains below was sequenced from the same sample in a study of PD-1 blockade in classical Hodgkin lymphoma. Only in-frame clones appear in the TCRdb table, and some are missing; sequencing was by immunoSEQ multiplex PCR. The sample lists approximately 59,000 clones, around 93% seen once, with less than 11% in the top ten. All patients experienced relapse after autologous stem cell transplantation, and brentuximab vedotin exposure was variable. This sample comprised peripheral blood mononuclear cells (PBMCs), obtained before the second cycle of nivolumab. The receptors here all came from a human donor with classical Hodgkin lymphoma.

The V call is TRBV11-3, the J call TRBJ1-2, with a tentative D call TRBD1 (6 bases). Trimming took 5 bases from V and 4 from J, leaving 14 bases between them. Germline V CDR1 and CDR2: SGHNT, YENEEA. The CDR3 totals 14 residues. The CDR3 DNA reads TGTGCCAGCAGCCCCCCCTTGACAGGCTATGGCTACACCTTC. Its translation: CASSPPLTGYGYTF.

A few counts support this clone. This chain links TRBV29-1 with TRBJ1-1; TRBD1 matches 7 bases. After removal of 4 bases from V and 3 bases from J, the junction contained 5 bases not matched to a gene. The CDR3 has 13 residues. Germline-derived CDR1 and CDR2 are SQVTM and ANQGSEA. The CDR3 bases are TGCAGCGTTGCGAGGGGGCAGGACACTGAAGCTTTCTTT. Its protein product is CSVARGQDTEAFF.

This chain connects TRBV6-5 to TRBJ1-2, with TRBD1 identical over 9 bases. The germline V gene encodes CDR1 MNHEY and CDR2 SVGAGI. The V segment lost 2 bases and the J segment 14 bases; nucleotides outside the gene matches: 12. The CDR3 covers 14 residues. In nucleotides, the CDR3 is TGTGCCAGCAGTTACGTATCGGGGGGGACAGGGTATACCTTC. Protein product: CASSYVSGGTGYTF.

The chain combines TRBV9 with TRBJ1-2; D perhaps matches TRBD1 (6 bases). CDR1 and CDR2 from the germline V gene are SGDLS and YYNGEE. V shed 0 bases and J shed 6 bases, with 18 bases lying between them. CDR3 length equals 16 residues. The chain's CDR3 is CASSVDFAGDHNGYTF. The CDR3 DNA sequence: TGTGCCAGCAGCGTAGATTTTGCAGGGGATCACAATGGCTACACCTTC.

V gene TRBV27 combines with J gene TRBJ1-1; D is possibly TRBD1 (6 bases). Germline CDR1 MNHEY, CDR2 SMNVEV (reference sequence). CDR3 size: 14 residues. V dropped 7 bases and J dropped 6 bases, with 18 bases sitting between them. DNA of the CDR3: TGTGCCAGCACCGTCGGAGGGGGGGTCTCTGAAGCTTTCTTT. It is translated as CASTVGGGVSEAFF.

The rearrangement uses TRBV28 and TRBJ2-3, with D possibly being TRBD2 (6 bases). The CDR3 contains 17 residues. Trimming took 1 base from V and 0 from J, leaving 14 bases between them. Germline loops: CDR1 MDHEN, CDR2 SYDVKM. CDR3 loop: CASSLSLGGVSTDTQYF. The CDR3 DNA sequence: TGTGCCAGCAGTTTATCTTTGGGCGGGGTTAGCACAGATACGCAGTATTTT.

This clone was detected once. V is TRBV7-9 and J is TRBJ2-3; 9 nucleotides line up with TRBD2. V dropped 5 bases and J dropped 4; count of bases not matched to a gene: 16. There are 18 residues in the CDR3. Germline V lookup: CDR1 SEHNR, CDR2 FQNEAQ (reference sequence). The DNA for the CDR3 is TGTGCCAGCAGCGTAGACGTCGGGACTAGCACCCCCCCAGATACGCAGTATTTT. Amino acid sequence: CASSVDVGTSTPPDTQYF.

In this sample, this clone turned up a few times. The chain combines TRBV11-3 with TRBJ1-6; TRBD1 is a possible D gene (6 bases). CDR1 SGHNT and CDR2 YENEEA come from the germline V gene. V was clipped by 5 bases and J by 9 bases, with 14 bases between them. CDR3 length equals 14 residues. The CDR3 protein is CASSGGQGASPLHF. The CDR3 nucleotides read TGTGCCAGCAGCGGGGGGCAGGGCGCTTCACCCCTCCACTTT.

The gene calls are TRBV7-2 and TRBJ2-7; possibly TRBD1 or TRBD2 for D (6 bases each). CDR1 is SGHTA and CDR2 is FQGNSA in the germline V gene. The CDR3 totals 15 residues. Trimming stripped 1 base from V and 0 bases from J, with 10 bases between. The CDR3 nucleotides read TGTGCCAGCAGCTTAGTGGGGGGCCTCTCCTACGAGCAGTACTTC. It codes for CASSLVGGLSYEQYF.

The chain combines TRBV7-3 with TRBJ2-1, with 12 bases matching TRBD2. CDR1 is SGHTA and CDR2 is FQGTGA in the germline V gene. V gave up 8 bases and J gave up 4 bases; unmatched junction bases: 18. CDR3 size: 19 residues. CDR3 in DNA: TGTGCCAGCTCCCCTGTTCCTAGCGGGGGGGCGAACTCTTACAATGAGCAGTTCTTC. Amino acids: CASSPVPSGGANSYNEQFF.

The chain links TRBV18 to TRBJ2-7; D is ambiguous. Trimming removed 3 bases from V and 5 bases from J, with 20 bases in between. Germline V lookup: CDR1 KGHSH, CDR2 LQKENI. The CDR3 consists of 16 residues. CDR3 sequence reads: CASSPRSLGDSHEQYF. CDR3 nucleotides: TGTGCCAGCTCACCGCGATCTCTCGGTGATTCTCACGAGCAGTACTTC.

J is TRBJ2-3 and V is TRBV5-1; D possibly corresponds to TRBD2 (5 bases). V was pared by 0 bases and J by 1 base, with 18 bases between. Germline CDR1 and CDR2: SGHRS and YFSETQ. CDR3 size: 18 residues. The CDR3 sequence: CASSLGILLGRGTDTQYF. The CDR3 DNA follows: TGCGCCAGCAGCTTGGGAATACTACTAGGGCGGGGCACAGATACGCAGTATTTT.